This T cell receptor (beta chain) stems from a study of cytotoxic CD8 clonotypes in ibrutinib-treated CLL. The table came from immunoSEQ multiplex PCR; TCRdb's copy has only in-frame clones and leaves some out. Among a few hundred thousand clones listed, roughly 80% were seen once. The CDR3 totals 15 residues. V dropped 6 bases and J dropped 6; count of bases not matched to a gene: 13. The chain is built from TRBV23-1 and TRBJ2-7; TRBD2 agrees at 8 bases. TRBV23-1 is classed as an ORF, of uncertain function. The sequence was obtained from a human donor with chronic lymphocytic leukemia. The sequences come from PBMCs, collected before ibrutinib treatment. CDR3 sequence reads: CASRRTPGGPPEQYF. CDR3 DNA sequence: TGCGCCAGCAGACGGACTCCGGGAGGGCCTCCCGAGCAGTACTTC.